Below are 5 T cell receptor beta chains sequenced from a single sample in a study of blood T cell repertoires in COVID-19. Generated by immunoSEQ multiplex PCR, the TCRdb table keeps only in-frame clones and is missing some. Of about 130,000 clones in the sample, around 70% were seen once. The sample comprised peripheral blood. These receptors originate from a man aged 55 to 70 with acute or convalescent COVID-19.

This clone has a single count. This chain joins TRBV28 and TRBJ1-2, with a possible D match to TRBD1 (5 bases). CDR1 MDHEN and CDR2 SYDVKM come from the germline V gene. This CDR3 is 10 amino acids long. CDR3 amino acids: CATAQGGYTF. The CDR3 DNA follows: TGTGCGACAGCTCAAGGGGGCTACACCTTC.

The chain uses TRBV11-3 and TRBJ1-2, with 10 bases aligning to TRBD1. Germline CDR1 and CDR2: SGHNT and YENEEA. Trimming cost V 3 bases and J 4 bases; bases outside gene matches: 2. The CDR3 is 14 residues long. This CDR3 reads CASSLGQGTYGYTF. The CDR3 DNA reads as TGTGCCAGCAGCTTGGGACAGGGGACCTATGGCTACACCTTC.

CDR3 residues: CASSLSSEQYF. CDR3 DNA: TGTGCCAGCAGCTTGAGTAGCGAGCAGTACTTC. The rearrangement joins TRBV5-6 to TRBJ2-7, with unresolved D. Trimming stripped 1 base from V and 6 bases from J, with 5 bases between. Per the germline V gene, CDR1 is SGHDT and CDR2 is YYEEEE. The CDR3 sequence is 11 residues long.

This clone was observed a few times. The rearrangement uses TRBV5-1 and TRBJ2-7; possible D gene TRBD1, 6 bases. This CDR3 contains 14 residues. Germline V gene lookup returns CDR1 SGHRS and CDR2 YFSETQ. V lost 1 base and J 5 bases, leaving 13 bases between the germline ends. The CDR3 here is CASSLRGQTHEQYF. Written as DNA, the CDR3 is TGCGCCAGCAGCTTGCGAGGACAGACCCACGAGCAGTACTTC.

This chain links TRBV4-1 with TRBJ1-2; D is possibly TRBD1 (6 bases). Germline V gene data show CDR1 as MGHRA and CDR2 as YSYEKL. This CDR3 contains 17 residues. Trimming took 5 bases from V and 4 from J, leaving 23 bases between them. The CDR3 coding sequence is TGCGCCAGCAGCGGTGTATTCCGAGACAGGTTCATCTATGGCTACACCTTC. It yields the protein CASSGVFRDRFIYGYTF.